The 11 T cell receptor beta chains reported below all come from one sample, sequenced in a study of T cell responses to AZD1222 COVID-19 vaccine. Assay used: immunoSEQ multiplex PCR; TCRdb lists only in-frame clones, some missing. The sample lists approximately 170,000 clones, about 91% occurring once. The sample in question was peripheral blood, obtained 28 days after the second AZD1222 dose. The receptors derive from an adult who received the AZD1222 COVID-19 vaccine.

The genes are TRBV4-2 and TRBJ2-1; the match to TRBD2 covers 7 bases. V was pared by 1 base and J by 7 bases, with 7 bases of the junction left unmatched. The V gene's germline CDR1 is LGHNA and CDR2 YNFKEQ. The CDR3 totals 15 residues. CDR3 protein: CASSQGNGGTNEQFF. CDR3 nucleotide sequence: TGTGCCAGCAGCCAAGGAAACGGGGGGACGAATGAGCAGTTCTTC.

The chain carries TRBV29-1 and TRBJ1-2; 7 bases fit TRBD1. V lost 5 bases to trimming and J lost 8 bases; unmatched junction nucleotides: 14. CDR3 length equals 14 residues. Germline V gene sequence: CDR1 SQVTM, CDR2 ANQGSEA. CDR3: CSVRQGRSLGGYTF. In nucleotides, the CDR3 is TGCAGCGTTCGACAGGGTAGGTCGCTGGGAGGCTACACCTTC.

This clone was detected a few times. V and J are TRBV18 and TRBJ1-3; D uncertain. Germline-derived CDR1 and CDR2 are KGHSH and LQKENI. V lost 8 bases to trimming and J lost 0 bases, with 14 bases between them. The CDR3 loop spans 15 amino acids. The DNA of the CDR3 is TGTGCCAGCCGGAGGACGGCGAGCTCTGGAAACACCATATATTTT. It codes for CASRRTASSGNTIYF.

The rearrangement uses TRBV19 and TRBJ1-3, with D maybe TRBD1 (5 bases). Germline CDR1 LNHDA, CDR2 SQIVND (reference sequence). The V end lost 5 bases, the J end lost 0 bases, and 14 bases lay between the germline ends. This CDR3 is 16 amino acids long. CDR3 DNA: TGTGCCAGTAGTCCCCAGACAGACATCTCTGGAAACACCATATATTTT. Protein: CASSPQTDISGNTIYF. Based on the CDR3 plus reference TRBV19 and TRBJ1-3, the full variable domain is DGGITQSPKYLFRKEGQNVTLSCEQNLNHDAMYWYRQDPGQGLRLIYYSQIVNDFQKGDIAEGYSVSREKKESFPLTVTSAQKNPTAFYLCASSPQTDISGNTIYFGEGSWLTVV.

The rearrangement links TRBV12-3 or TRBV12-4 to TRBJ1-5, with 8 bases lining up with TRBD1. This CDR3 contains 13 residues. V gave up 6 bases and J gave up 5 bases; unmatched junction bases: 3. The CDR3 spells CASSLQGDQPQHF. CDR3 coding DNA: TGTGCCAGCAGCTTACAGGGGGATCAGCCCCAGCATTTT.

This chain connects TRBV5-4 to TRBJ2-1; tentatively, D is TRBD1 (6 bases). The CDR3 totals 14 residues. V gave up 5 bases and J gave up 5 bases, with 14 bases separating them. Germline V gives CDR1 SGHNT, CDR2 YYREEE (reference sequence). The chain's CDR3 is CASSSGHYNNEQFF. CDR3 coding DNA: TGTGCCAGCAGTTCGGGACACTATAACAATGAGCAGTTCTTC.

The table lists this clone with a count of one. The rearrangement links TRBV11-1 to TRBJ2-2, with 9 bases matching TRBD1. V gave up 5 bases and J gave up 4 bases; unmatched junction bases: 5. The CDR3 extends over 15 amino acids. Germline CDR1 reads SGHAT; CDR2 reads FQDESV (reference sequence). CDR3 protein: CASSLQGALTGELFF. The CDR3, as DNA: TGTGCCAGCAGCCTACAGGGGGCGCTCACCGGGGAGCTGTTTTTT. The complete variable domain, with remaining parts taken from reference TRBV11-1 and TRBJ2-2, reads EAEVAQSPRYKITEKSQAVAFWCDPISGHATLYWYRQILGQGPELLVQFQDESVVDDSQLPKDRFSAERLKGVDSTLKIQPAELGDSAMYLCASSLQGALTGELFFGEGSRLTVL.

The chain uses TRBV19 and TRBJ1-2, with 10 bases lining up with TRBD1. V lost 6 bases and J lost 4; bases outside the gene matches: 5. This CDR3 has 14 amino acids. Germline-derived CDR1 and CDR2 are LNHDA and SQIVND (reference sequence). The CDR3 reads CASSPTGGGYGYTF. DNA of the CDR3: TGTGCCAGTAGCCCGACAGGGGGCGGCTATGGCTACACCTTC.

This clone showed up just once. This chain connects TRBV18 to TRBJ2-3; 9 positions agree with TRBD1. The CDR3 totals 14 residues. Per the germline V gene, CDR1 is KGHSH and CDR2 is LQKENI. Losses at the gene ends were 5 bases for V and 3 bases for J; bases not matched to a gene: 3. The CDR3 sequence: CASSGDRETDTQYF. DNA of the CDR3: TGTGCCAGCTCAGGGGACAGGGAGACAGATACGCAGTATTTT.

This clone was found a few times. At one end, the junction sequence differs from germline, possibly due to a read error. The genes are TRBV7-9 and TRBJ2-7; D may be TRBD1 or TRBD2 (5 bases each). CDR3 length: 12 residues. Germline V lookup: CDR1 SEHNR, CDR2 FQNEAQ (reference sequence). The CDR3 DNA is TGTGCCAGCAGCTCCCAACCGGGACCTCTGGACTTC. This encodes CASSSQPGPLDF. Variable domain in full (rest from reference TRBV7-9 and TRBJ2-7): DTGVSQNPRHKITKRGQNVTFRCDPISEHNRLYWYRQTLGQGPEFLTYFQNEAQLEKSRLLSDRFSAERPKGSFSTLEIQRTEQGDSAMYLCASSSQPGPLDFGPGTRLTVT.

The chain uses TRBV27 and TRBJ1-6, with D possibly being TRBD1 (6 bases). The CDR3 has 15 amino acids. Trimming left V 0 bases short and J 8 bases short, with 11 bases between. CDR1 and CDR2 (germline): MNHEY, SMNVEV (reference sequence). The CDR3 loop is CASSLSWQGYSPLHF. The CDR3 nucleotides read TGTGCCAGCAGTTTATCATGGCAGGGGTATTCACCCCTCCACTTT.